This T cell receptor (beta chain) is drawn from a study of T cells in localized non-small cell lung cancer. Produced via immunoSEQ multiplex PCR; TCRdb's table is partial and in-frame only. The sample has about 74,000 clones; approximately 84% are singletons. General study points: Investigators sequenced only a single tumor region, leaving heterogeneity possible. Compared with tumor, uninvolved adjacent lung displayed greater T cell clonality, ranking highest overall.

Germline V gene sequence: CDR1 LNHDA, CDR2 SQIVND (reference sequence). The CDR3 spans 14 residues. About this clone: Its antigen is undetermined. One end of the junction is discordant with germline, which a read error may explain.

The receptor comes from an older female donor with stage I lung adenocarcinoma. The chain employs TRBV19 and TRBJ1-4; 8 nucleotides line up with TRBD1. The sample in question was peripheral blood, obtained before any cancer treatment. CDR3: CASSIWTGRGKTVF. The CDR3 DNA is TGTGCCAGTAGTATATGGACAGGGAGGGGAAAAACTGTTTTT.